The rows below give T cell receptor beta chains drawn from one sample of a study of T cells in Graves' hyperthyroidism and ophthalmopathy. TCRdb re-analysed the multiplex PCR reads in MiXCR, keeping a single row per CDR3 protein. The table lists about 710,000 distinct CDR3 sequences, roughly 15% of them singletons. Specimen: blood. Receptors were obtained from a man younger than 30 with Graves' hyperthyroidism. Both conserved end residues are part of each CDR3. A D gene is named only where the DNA matches it firmly. Not every row has a clone size; where given, it reads once, few, many or a size class.

>TRBJ2-3|few|TRBV11-2|NA
TGTGCCAGCAGCACTCGTCAGCCGAGGGTAGGAGATACGCAGTATTTT
CASSTRQPRVGDTQYF
>TRBJ2-5|many|TRBV6-1|NA
TGTGCCAGCAGCCCCCTGGAGGGGGGAGAGACCCAGTACTTC
CASSPLEGGETQYF
>TRBJ2-5|few|TRBV20-1|NA
TGCAGTGCTAGTTCCGCGCGGGCGGGGCCCTTCCAAGAGACCCAGTACTTC
CSASSARAGPFQETQYF
>TRBJ2-7|NA|TRBV2|TRBD1
TGTGCCAGCAGTGAGGGGACAGGGGGGGACGAGCAGTACTTC
CASSEGTGGDEQYF
>TRBJ1-1|NA|TRBV7-8|NA
TGTGCCAGCAGCCCACAGGGAGGGTTGGACACTGAAGCTTTCTTT
CASSPQGGLDTEAFF
>TRBJ1-5|few|TRBV19|NA
TGTGCCAGTAGTATGAAACTAGGGACGGAGAATCAGCCCCAGCATTTT
CASSMKLGTENQPQHF
>TRBJ1-1|many|TRBV7-9|NA
TGTGCCAGCAGCTTAGAGACAGGTGGGGCCACTGAAGCTTTCTTT
CASSLETGGATEAFF
>TRBJ2-3|many|TRBV30|NA
TGTGCCTGGAGTCTAGGCGGAGCTAGCACAGATACGCAGTATTTT
CAWSLGGASTDTQYF
>TRBJ2-3|few|TRBV30|TRBD2
TGTGCCTCGGGACTAGCGGGAGTACCAGATACGCAGTATTTT
CASGLAGVPDTQYF
>TRBJ2-2|few|TRBV4-1|TRBD2
TGCGCCAGCAGCAGGACTAGCGGGACTTGGGAGCTGTTTTTT
CASSRTSGTWELFF